The 9 T cell receptor beta chains below were found in one sample sequenced in a study of shared clonotypes between healthy human individuals. The method was immunoSEQ multiplex PCR; TCRdb's version includes in-frame clones alone and lacks a portion of them. The sample records hundreds of thousands of clones, 80% to 95% being singletons. It was CD45RO-negative cells, positively selected for CCR7, that made up naive CD8 cells, with terminally differentiated effector memory CD45RA+ cells excluded. The sample comprised naive CD8+ T cells sorted from blood. These TCRs come from a young man in good health.

The chain has TRBV29-1 and TRBJ2-7, with 9 bases aligning to TRBD2. Trimming cost V 3 bases and J 6 bases; bases outside gene matches: 6. The CDR3 contains 13 residues. Germline V gives CDR1 SQVTM, CDR2 ANQGSEA. The CDR3 is CSVDLAGTAEQYF. The CDR3 DNA reads as TGCAGCGTTGACCTAGCGGGGACCGCCGAGCAGTACTTC.

This sequence joins TRBV10-3 and TRBJ2-1; 7 positions agree with TRBD2. This CDR3 spans 15 amino acids. In germline, CDR1 is ENHRY, CDR2 SYGVKD. V dropped 6 bases and J dropped 6; count of bases not matched to a gene: 11. The CDR3 loop reads CAISASGAGTNEQFF. The CDR3 DNA reads as TGTGCCATCAGCGCTAGTGGAGCGGGGACCAATGAGCAGTTCTTC.

The chain uses TRBV2 and TRBJ2-5, with D unclear. There are 17 residues in the CDR3. Germline CDR1 SNHLY, CDR2 FYNNEI. Deletions cut 8 bases from V and 3 bases from J, with 25 bases between. CDR3 nucleotide sequence: TGTGCCAGCGCCATAAAGAAAAGCTCAGCCGCAGAAGAGACCCAGTACTTC. Residues: CASAIKKSSAAEETQYF.

Notes on this clone: The same CDR3 also results from other DNA sequences found in this sample. CDR3 in DNA: TGTGCCAGCAGCCGGACCTACGAGCAGTACTTC. It specifies CASSRTYEQYF. The gene calls are TRBV7-2 and TRBJ2-7, with unresolved D. V lost 5 bases, J lost 2 bases, and 4 bases lay in between. The CDR3 totals 11 residues. The germline CDR1 and CDR2 sequences are SGHTA and FQGNSA.

The chain carries TRBV7-9 and TRBJ1-2; the D is unclear. V was clipped by 5 bases and J by 0 bases, with 16 bases between them. The CDR3 has 16 amino acids. Germline CDR1 reads SEHNR; CDR2 reads FQNEAQ (reference sequence). Here the CDR3 reads CASSPISGQANYGYTF. CDR3 DNA: TGTGCCAGCAGCCCCATTTCTGGTCAAGCTAACTATGGCTACACCTTC.

The CDR3, as DNA: TGTGCCAGCAGCCCCGGGGTTTGGGATACGCAGTATTTT. This translates into CASSPGVWDTQYF. This sequence joins TRBV7-6 and TRBJ2-3; TRBD2 is a possible D gene (5 bases). The CDR3 runs 13 residues. V was pared by 5 bases and J by 6 bases, with 12 bases between. CDR1 SGHVS and CDR2 FNYEAQ come from the germline V gene.

This clone came up a few times. The chain is built from TRBV5-1 and TRBJ2-3; D is unclear. The CDR3 runs 12 residues. With 1 base removed from V and 5 bases from J, the gap between germline ends came to 5 bases. The germline V gene has CDR1 SGHRS and CDR2 YFSETQ. CDR3 amino acids: CASSLYVDTQYF. Here the CDR3 DNA reads TGCGCCAGCAGCTTGTACGTAGATACGCAGTATTTT. The full variable domain, its missing parts supplied by reference TRBV5-1 and TRBJ2-3, is KAGVTQTPRYLIKTRGQQVTLSCSPISGHRSVSWYQQTPGQGLQFLFEYFSETQRNKGNFPGRFSGRQFSNSRSEMNVSTLELGDSALYLCASSLYVDTQYFGPGTRLTVL.

On this clone itself: Other nucleotide sequences in the sample specify the same CDR3. The rearrangement links TRBV27 to TRBJ2-7; unclear D gene. V dropped 0 bases and J dropped 2 bases, with 8 bases sitting between them. CDR3 length: 14 amino acids. Looked up from germline, CDR1 is MNHEY and CDR2 is SMNVEV (reference sequence). CDR3 loop: CASSLSTDTYEQYF. CDR3 in DNA: TGTGCCAGCAGTTTATCGACGGATACCTACGAGCAGTACTTC.

In this sample, this clone turned up once. This chain uses TRBV4-2 with TRBJ2-7; D remains unclear. CDR3 length: 15 residues. CDR1 is LGHNA and CDR2 is YNFKEQ in the germline V gene. V lost 0 bases, J lost 2 bases, and 11 bases lay in between. CDR3 in DNA: TGTGCCAGCAGCCAAGAGGCTAGTTTTCCCTACGAGCAGTACTTC. Its protein is CASSQEASFPYEQYF.